What follows describes a single TCR beta chain. Its matching antigen is unknown. One entry per CDR3 protein results from TCRdb running MiXCR on the RACE reads. There are about 140,000 distinct CDR3 sequences in the sample; roughly 12% occur only once, and 1.3% to 1.5% lies in the top ten. Time point: patch test 2, 6 weeks after DPC sensitization. Documented treatment: therapeutic diphenylcyclopropenone sensitization with weekly scalp DPC. People who gave samples had alopecia, were 18 to 70 years old, and were suitable for DPC. This sample is drawn from a study of human T cells and chemical hapten exposure. Study context: Patients having alopecia areata, totalis or universalis were mostly female. Study observations and caveats: As patch test score rose, PT1 expanded TCR counts tended to rise as well.

The CDR3 runs to 18 residues. Germline V gene data show CDR1 as MNHEY and CDR2 as SVGEGT. Trimming pared 5 bases from V and 3 bases from J, leaving 26 bases between. The sequence came from a woman between 45 and 65 years old with alopecia areata. Some clones in this sample may be carry-over from other donors' samples. This sequence joins TRBV6-2 or TRBV6-3 and TRBJ2-7; D perhaps matches TRBD1 (5 bases). The sequencing here drew on whole blood, taken in connection with sensitization to the hapten diphenylcyclopropenone (DPC). CDR3 region: CASSQPRAPLRNYYEQYF. Here the CDR3 DNA reads TGTGCCAGCAGTCAACCCAGGGCGCCCCTTCGAAATTACTACGAGCAGTACTTC.